This T cell receptor (beta chain) was sequenced in a study of blood T cells in healthy people across ages. Study-wide results and limits: Shifts in expanded clonotypes may have been confounded by donor CMV status, which was unknown. Long-lived donors had more naive CD4+ cells and higher diversity than aged donors. Considered underestimates were the diversity estimates obtained from one million T cells.

With respect to this clonotype: Its antigen is still unknown.

Primed by a sample-barcoded 5' primer and a J-beta primer mix, a second PCR proceeded for 7 to 11 cycles. TCRdb fed the 5' RACE reads into MiXCR, producing one record per CDR3 protein. The sample holds 920,000 or so distinct CDR3 sequences; 45% are singletons and the top ten take approximately 17%. Each sample used at least 7 million PBMCs. CDR3 length: 13 amino acids. Trimming cost V 6 bases and J 6 bases, with 14 bases left between them. The sequence came from a woman between 55 and 75 years old in good health. Sequenced input: blood. The rearrangement joins TRBV12-3 or TRBV12-4 to TRBJ1-2; no firm D call. The CDR3, as DNA: TGTGCCAGCAGATACGGTCTCATTAATGGCTACACCTTC. Protein: CASRYGLINGYTF.